The entry that follows covers one T cell receptor (beta chain) sequence. One junction end disagrees with the germline gene, perhaps due to a read error. 60 Vbeta and 13 Jbeta primers were used in PCR. Method: immunoSEQ multiplex PCR; TCRdb's copy keeps in-frame clones and lacks some. The profile covers about 190,000 clones, with about four fifths appearing a single time and 1.5% to 2% taken by the ten largest. Whereas donors were nominally healthy upon sampling, unrecorded immune exposures were probable. This entry is derived from a study of cytomegalovirus exposure and HLA in healthy donors. The sequence was collected from a woman between 45 and 65 years old in good health and CMV-seronegative. Sequenced: PBMCs.

The chain's CDR3 is CSGRDFDYGHTF. CDR3 in DNA: TGCAGCGGGAGGGATTTCGACTATGGCCACACCTTC. V is TRBV29-1 and J is TRBJ1-2; D gene uncertain. There are 12 residues in the CDR3. Per germline, CDR1 SQVTM and CDR2 ANQGSEA. Filled out from reference TRBV29-1 and TRBJ1-2, the complete variable domain reads SAVISQKPSRDICQRGTSLTIQCQVDSQVTMMFWYRQQPGQSLTLIATANQGSEATYESGFVIDKFPISRPNLTFSTLTVSNMSPEDSSIYLCSGRDFDYGHTFGSGTRLTVV.